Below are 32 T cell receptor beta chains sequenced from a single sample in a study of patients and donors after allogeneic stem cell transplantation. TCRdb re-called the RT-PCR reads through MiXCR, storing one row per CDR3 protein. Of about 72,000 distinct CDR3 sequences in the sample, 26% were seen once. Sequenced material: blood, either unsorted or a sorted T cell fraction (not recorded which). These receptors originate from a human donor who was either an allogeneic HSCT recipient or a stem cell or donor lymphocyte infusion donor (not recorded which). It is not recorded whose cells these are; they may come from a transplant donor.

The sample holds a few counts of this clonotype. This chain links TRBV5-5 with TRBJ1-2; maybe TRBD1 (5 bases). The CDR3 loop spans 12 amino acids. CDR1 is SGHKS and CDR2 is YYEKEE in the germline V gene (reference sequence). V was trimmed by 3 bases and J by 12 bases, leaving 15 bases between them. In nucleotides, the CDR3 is TGTGCCAGCAGCTCCCGAGTTGGGACGAACACCTTC. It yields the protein CASSSRVGTNTF. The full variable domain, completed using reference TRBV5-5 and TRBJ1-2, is DAGVTQSPTHLIKTRGQQVTLRCSPISGHKSVSWYQQVLGQGPQFIFQYYEKEERGRGNFPDRFSARQFPNYSSELNVNALLLGDSALYLCASSSRVGTNTFGSGTRLTVV.

The CDR3 DNA sequence: TGTGCCAGCAGCCAAGAATTAGGCTGGGACGGCTCCTACGAGCAGTACTTC. Amino acids: CASSQELGWDGSYEQYF. The chain joins TRBV3-1 to TRBJ2-7; possibly TRBD1 or TRBD2 for D (5 bases each). Deletions cut 0 bases from V and 0 bases from J, with 15 bases between. This CDR3 is built from 17 residues. CDR1 and CDR2 (germline): LGHDT, YNNKEL (reference sequence).

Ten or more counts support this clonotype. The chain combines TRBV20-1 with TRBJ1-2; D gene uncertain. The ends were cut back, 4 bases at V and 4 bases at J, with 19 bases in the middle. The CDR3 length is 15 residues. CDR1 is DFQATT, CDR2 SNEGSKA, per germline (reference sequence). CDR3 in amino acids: CSANSAGEGAYGYTF. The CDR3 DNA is TGCAGTGCTAATTCCGCTGGGGAGGGTGCCTATGGCTACACCTTC.

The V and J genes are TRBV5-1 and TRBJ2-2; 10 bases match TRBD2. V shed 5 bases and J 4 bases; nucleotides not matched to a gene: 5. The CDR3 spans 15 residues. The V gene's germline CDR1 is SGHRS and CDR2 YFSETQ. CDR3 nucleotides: TGCGCCAGCAGAGGAAGCGGGAGGGTCACCGGGGAGCTGTTTTTT. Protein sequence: CASRGSGRVTGELFF.

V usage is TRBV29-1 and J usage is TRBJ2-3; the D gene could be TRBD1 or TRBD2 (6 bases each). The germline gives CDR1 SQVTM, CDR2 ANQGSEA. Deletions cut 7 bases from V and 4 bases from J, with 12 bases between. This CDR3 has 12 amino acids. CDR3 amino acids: CSAPRGADTQYF. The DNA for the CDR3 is TGCAGCGCCCCTAGGGGGGCAGATACGCAGTATTTT.

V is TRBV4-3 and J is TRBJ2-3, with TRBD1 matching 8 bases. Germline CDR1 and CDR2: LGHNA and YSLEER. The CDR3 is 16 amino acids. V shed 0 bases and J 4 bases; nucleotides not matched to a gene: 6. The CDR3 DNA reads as TGCGCCAGCAGCCAAGAAAACACAGGGGGGTCAGATACGCAGTATTTT. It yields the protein CASSQENTGGSDTQYF.

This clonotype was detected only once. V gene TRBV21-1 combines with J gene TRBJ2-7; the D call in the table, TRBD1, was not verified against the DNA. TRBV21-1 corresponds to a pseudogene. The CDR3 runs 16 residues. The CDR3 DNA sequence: TGTGCCAGCAGCAGCCCCCGTGAACCACTGCAACTCGAACAGTACTTC. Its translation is CASSSPREPLQLEQYF.

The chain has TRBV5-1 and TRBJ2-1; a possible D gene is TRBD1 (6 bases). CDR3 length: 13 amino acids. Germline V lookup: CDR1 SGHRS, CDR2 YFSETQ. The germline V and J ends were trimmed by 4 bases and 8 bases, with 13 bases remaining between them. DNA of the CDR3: TGCGCCAGCAGCAGCGCGGCAGGGGATGAGCAGTTCTTC. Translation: CASSSAAGDEQFF.

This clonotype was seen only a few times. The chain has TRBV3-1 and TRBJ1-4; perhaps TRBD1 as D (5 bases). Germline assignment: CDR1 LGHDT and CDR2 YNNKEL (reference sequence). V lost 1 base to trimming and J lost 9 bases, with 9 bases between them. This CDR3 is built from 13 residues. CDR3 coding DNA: TGTGCCAGCAGCCAAGTGAGGGGTCAAAAACTGTTTTTT. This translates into CASSQVRGQKLFF.

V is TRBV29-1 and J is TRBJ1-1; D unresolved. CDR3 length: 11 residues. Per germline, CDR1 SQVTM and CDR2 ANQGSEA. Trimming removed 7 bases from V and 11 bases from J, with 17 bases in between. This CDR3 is CSAGIGPSAFF. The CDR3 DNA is TGCAGCGCTGGTATTGGGCCAAGTGCTTTCTTT.

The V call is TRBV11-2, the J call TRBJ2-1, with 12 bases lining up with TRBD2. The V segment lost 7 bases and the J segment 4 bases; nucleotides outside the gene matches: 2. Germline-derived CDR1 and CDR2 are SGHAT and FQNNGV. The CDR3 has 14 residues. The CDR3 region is CASTGTSGYNEQFF. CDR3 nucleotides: TGTGCCAGCACCGGGACTAGCGGGTACAATGAGCAGTTCTTC.

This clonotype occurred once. The CDR3 here is CASSKVHPTGGWYEQYF. The CDR3 DNA reads TGTGCCAGCAGCAAAGTCCACCCGACAGGGGGCTGGTACGAGCAGTACTTC. V usage is TRBV21-1 and J usage is TRBJ2-7; TRBD1 is the table's D call, not checked against the DNA. TRBV21-1 is given as a pseudogene. CDR3 length equals 17 residues.

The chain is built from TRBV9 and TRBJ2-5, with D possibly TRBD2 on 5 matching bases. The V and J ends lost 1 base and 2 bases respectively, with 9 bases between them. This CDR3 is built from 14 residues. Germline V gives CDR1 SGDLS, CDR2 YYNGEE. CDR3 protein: CASSVLEVQETQYF. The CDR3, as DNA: TGTGCCAGCAGCGTATTGGAGGTGCAAGAGACCCAGTACTTC.

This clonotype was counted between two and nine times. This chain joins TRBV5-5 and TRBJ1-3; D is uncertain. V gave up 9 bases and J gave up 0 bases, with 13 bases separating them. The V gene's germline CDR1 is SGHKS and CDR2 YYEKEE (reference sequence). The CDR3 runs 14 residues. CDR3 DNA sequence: TGTGCCACCTGGGCACCGCTCTCTGGAAACACCATATATTTT. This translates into CATWAPLSGNTIYF. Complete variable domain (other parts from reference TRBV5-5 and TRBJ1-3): DAGVTQSPTHLIKTRGQQVTLRCSPISGHKSVSWYQQVLGQGPQFIFQYYEKEERGRGNFPDRFSARQFPNYSSELNVNALLLGDSALYLCATWAPLSGNTIYFGEGSWLTVV.

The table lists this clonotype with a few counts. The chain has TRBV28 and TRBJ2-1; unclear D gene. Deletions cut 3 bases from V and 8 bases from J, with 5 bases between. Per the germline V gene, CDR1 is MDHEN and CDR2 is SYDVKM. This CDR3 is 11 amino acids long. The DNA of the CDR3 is TGTGCCAGCAGTTTTGACTATGAGCAGTTCTTC. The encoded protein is CASSFDYEQFF.

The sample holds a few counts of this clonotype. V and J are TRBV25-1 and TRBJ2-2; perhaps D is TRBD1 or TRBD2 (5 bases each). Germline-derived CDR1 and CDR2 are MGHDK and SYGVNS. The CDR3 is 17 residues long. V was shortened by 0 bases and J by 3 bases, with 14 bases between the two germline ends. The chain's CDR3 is CASSEYEGQGYTGELFF. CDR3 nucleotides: TGTGCCAGCAGTGAATATGAGGGGCAAGGGTACACCGGGGAGCTGTTTTTT.

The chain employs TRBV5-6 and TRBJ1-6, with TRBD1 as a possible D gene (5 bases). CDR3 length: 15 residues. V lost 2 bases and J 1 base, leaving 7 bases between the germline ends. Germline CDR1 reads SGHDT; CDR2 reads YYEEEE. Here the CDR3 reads CASSLRGSYNSPLHF. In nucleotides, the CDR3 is TGTGCCAGCAGCTTACGGGGGTCCTATAATTCACCCCTCCACTTT.

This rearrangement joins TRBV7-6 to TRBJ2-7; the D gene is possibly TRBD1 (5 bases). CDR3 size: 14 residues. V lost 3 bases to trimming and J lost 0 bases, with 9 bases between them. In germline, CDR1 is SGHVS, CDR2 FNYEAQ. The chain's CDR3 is CASSFFQGSYEQYF. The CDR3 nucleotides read TGTGCCAGCAGCTTCTTCCAGGGCTCCTACGAGCAGTACTTC.

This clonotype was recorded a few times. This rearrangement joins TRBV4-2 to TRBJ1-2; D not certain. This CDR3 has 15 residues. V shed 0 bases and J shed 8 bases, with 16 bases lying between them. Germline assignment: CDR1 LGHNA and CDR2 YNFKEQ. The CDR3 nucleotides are TGTGCCAGCAGCCAAGATTGGGCAGGTTATACGGGCTACACCTTC. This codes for CASSQDWAGYTGYTF.

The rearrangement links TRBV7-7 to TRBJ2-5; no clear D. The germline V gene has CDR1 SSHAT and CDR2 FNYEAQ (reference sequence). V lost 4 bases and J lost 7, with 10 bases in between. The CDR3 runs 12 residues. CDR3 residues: CASSSSVGTQYF. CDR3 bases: TGTGCCAGCAGCTCGAGCGTGGGGACCCAGTACTTC.

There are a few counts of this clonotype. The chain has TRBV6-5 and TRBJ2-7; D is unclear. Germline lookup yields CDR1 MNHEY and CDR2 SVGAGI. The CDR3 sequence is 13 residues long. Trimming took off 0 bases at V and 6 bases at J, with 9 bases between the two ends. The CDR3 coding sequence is TGTGCCAGCAGTTACTCGGGCCCCGGCGAGCAGTACTTC. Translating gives CASSYSGPGEQYF.

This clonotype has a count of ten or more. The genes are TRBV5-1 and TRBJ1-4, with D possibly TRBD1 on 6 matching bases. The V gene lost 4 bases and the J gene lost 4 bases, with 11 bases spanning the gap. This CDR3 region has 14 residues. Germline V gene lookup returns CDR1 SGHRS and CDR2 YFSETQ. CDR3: CASSLGAVNEKLFF. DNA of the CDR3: TGCGCCAGCAGCCTGGGGGCAGTTAATGAAAAACTGTTTTTT.

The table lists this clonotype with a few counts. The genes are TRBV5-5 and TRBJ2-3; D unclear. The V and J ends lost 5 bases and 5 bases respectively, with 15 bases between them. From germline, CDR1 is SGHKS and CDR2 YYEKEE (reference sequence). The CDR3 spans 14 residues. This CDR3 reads CASSLGGLLDTQYF. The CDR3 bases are TGTGCCAGCAGTCTGGGTGGGTTATTAGATACGCAGTATTTT.

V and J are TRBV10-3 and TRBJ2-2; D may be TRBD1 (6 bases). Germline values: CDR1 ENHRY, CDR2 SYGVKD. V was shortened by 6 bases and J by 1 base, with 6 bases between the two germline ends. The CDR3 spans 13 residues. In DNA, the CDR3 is TGTGCCATCAGGGACAGGAACACCGGGGAGCTGTTTTTT. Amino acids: CAIRDRNTGELFF.

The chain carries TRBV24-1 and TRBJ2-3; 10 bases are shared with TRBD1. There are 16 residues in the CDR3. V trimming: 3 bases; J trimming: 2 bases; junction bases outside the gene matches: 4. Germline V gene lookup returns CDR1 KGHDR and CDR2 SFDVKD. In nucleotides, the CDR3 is TGTGCCACCAGTGATCCCGGGACAGGGGACACAGATACGCAGTATTTT. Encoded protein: CATSDPGTGDTDTQYF.

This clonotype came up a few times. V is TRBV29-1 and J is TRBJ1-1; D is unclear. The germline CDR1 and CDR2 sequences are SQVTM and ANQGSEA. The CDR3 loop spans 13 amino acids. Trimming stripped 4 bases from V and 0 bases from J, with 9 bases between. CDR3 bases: TGCAGCGTTGCGTCGGGGATGAACACTGAAGCTTTCTTT. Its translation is CSVASGMNTEAFF.

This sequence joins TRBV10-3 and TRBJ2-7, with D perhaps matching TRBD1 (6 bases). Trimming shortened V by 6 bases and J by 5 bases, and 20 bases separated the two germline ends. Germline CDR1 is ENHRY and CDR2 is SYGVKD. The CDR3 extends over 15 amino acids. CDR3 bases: TGTGCCATCAGCACAACAGGGTCCTCGAGTAACGAGCAGTACTTC. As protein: CAISTTGSSSNEQYF.

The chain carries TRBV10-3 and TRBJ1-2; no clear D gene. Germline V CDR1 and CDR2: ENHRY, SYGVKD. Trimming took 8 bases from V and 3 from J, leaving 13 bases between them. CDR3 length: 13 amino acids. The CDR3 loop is CAIGDQKDYGYTF. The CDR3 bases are TGTGCCATCGGAGATCAGAAGGACTATGGCTACACCTTC.

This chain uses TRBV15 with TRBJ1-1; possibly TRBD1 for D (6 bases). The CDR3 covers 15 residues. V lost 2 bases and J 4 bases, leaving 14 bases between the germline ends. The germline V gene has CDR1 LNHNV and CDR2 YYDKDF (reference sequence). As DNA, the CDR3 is TGTGCCACCAGCAGATGGGGGGCGCAGAGCACTGAAGCTTTCTTT. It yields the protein CATSRWGAQSTEAFF.

CDR3 residues: CASSARRIGVRTDTQYF. The CDR3 DNA reads as TGTGCCAGCAGCGCCCGACGAATAGGCGTGAGGACAGATACGCAGTATTTT. This rearrangement joins TRBV7-8 to TRBJ2-3; D is uncertain. The CDR3 runs 17 residues. Trimming stripped 5 bases from V and 3 bases from J, with 21 bases between. CDR1 and CDR2 (germline): SGHVS, FQNEAQ.

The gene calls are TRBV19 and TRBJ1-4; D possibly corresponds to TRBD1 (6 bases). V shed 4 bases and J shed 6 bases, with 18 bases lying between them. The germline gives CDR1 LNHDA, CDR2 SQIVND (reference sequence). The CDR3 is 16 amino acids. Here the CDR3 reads CASSTPVRGRDEKLFF. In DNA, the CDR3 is TGTGCCAGTAGTACCCCCGTCAGGGGTAGGGATGAAAAACTGTTTTTT.

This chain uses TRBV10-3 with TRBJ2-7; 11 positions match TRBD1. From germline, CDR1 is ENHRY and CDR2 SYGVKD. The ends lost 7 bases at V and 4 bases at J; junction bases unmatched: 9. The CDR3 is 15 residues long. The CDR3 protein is CAINGPGQGEYEQYF. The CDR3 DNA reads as TGTGCCATCAATGGACCGGGACAGGGGGAATACGAGCAGTACTTC.